The entry that follows covers one TCR beta chain sequence. There is no known antigen for this receptor. Each CD8+ T cell subset was flow-sorted in triplicate, with about 320,000 cells per subset placed directly into RLT lysis buffer. To keep memory contaminants out, a stringent definition of naive CD8+ T cells was applied: CD45RO-CCR7+CD27+CD95-. Peripheral blood mononuclear cells were isolated from buffy coats by standard density gradient centrifugation. Naive CXCR3-negative and CXCR3-positive CD8+ T cells were flow-sorted using a FACSAria III. An RNeasy Mini Kit was used to extract total RNA from the sorted cells. This sample stems from a study of CXCR3-negative and CXCR3-positive naive CD8 T cells (dated by TCRdb to the late 2010s). At the level of the whole study: In total, some 140 million TRB reads were obtained, which works out to roughly 1.5 +/- 0.3 million reads per library. The diversity and physicochemical repertoire analyses included roughly ten donors pooled from two independent experiments. The TRBV-TRBJ cluster analysis covered naive subsets from about five donors and memory cells from 3 donors. The research as a whole found: Comparably high repertoire diversity was found in both naive subsets, whereas much lower repertoire diversity was found in memory CD8+ T cells. Because surface CD5, which is linked to self-reactivity in mice, was comparable between the naive subsets, TCR interaction strength was also inferred from the physicochemical properties of TRB CDR3s. Freshly isolated PBMCs were used for most assays because CXCR3 expression went down partially after cryopreservation. Similar TRBV-TRBJ usage was shown by naive CXCR3-negative and CXCR3-positive cells from the same donor, whereas distinct patterns were shown by memory cells. Compared with CXCR3-negative naive cells, CXCR3-positive naive cells had TRB CDR3s with higher hydrophobicity (lower Kidera factor 4), lower energy, and higher strength and volume indices.

Sequencing relied on a NextSeq 550. The Human TCR Profiling Kit (MiLaboratory) was used to prepare UMI-labeled 5' RACE TRB cDNA libraries. cDNA synthesis used the entire amount of extracted RNA, and PCR amplification then used the entire amount of cDNA produced. Libraries were prepared in parallel using an identical number of PCR cycles. The original pipeline was this. With a minimum of two reads required per UMI, MIGEC and MiXCR pulled out about 52,000 +/- 9,100 unique UMI-labeled TRB cDNA molecules from each library. On average, each library contained roughly 40,000 +/- 10,000 functional in-frame TRB CDR3 nucleotide clonotypes without stop codons. After downsampling to 5000 UMI-labeled TRB molecules per sample, diversity metrics such as normalized Shannon-Wiener and Chao1 were calculated in VDJtools. VDJtools was used to calculate clonotype-size-weighted physicochemical properties of the central five CDR3 residues, namely interaction energy, strength, volume and Kidera factor 4. Each CDR3 protein sequence appears as one entry after TCRdb reprocessed the reads, and no DNA is included. Here the V and J calls rest on TCRdb's processing, not on the authors' analysis. For this sample, the table gives about 60,000 distinct CDR3 sequences. The ten largest clonotypes hold around 0.5% of the sample.

Sequenced: naive CXCR3+ CD8+ T cells from blood. This sample's cell subset or site label indicates: CD45RO-CCR7+CD27+CD95- naive CD8+ T cells expressing CXCR3 (TNR3+). The sequence derives from a human donor in good health. Some clones in this sample may be carry-over from other donors' samples.

The encoded CDR3 is CASSPVGQYYGYTF. The rearranged segments are TRBV27 and TRBJ1-2. The CDR3 starts with the cysteine, ends with the phenylalanine, and has 14 residues. The nucleotide record is missing. CDR1 and CDR2, looked up from the germline V gene (reference sequence), are MNHEY and SMNVEV.